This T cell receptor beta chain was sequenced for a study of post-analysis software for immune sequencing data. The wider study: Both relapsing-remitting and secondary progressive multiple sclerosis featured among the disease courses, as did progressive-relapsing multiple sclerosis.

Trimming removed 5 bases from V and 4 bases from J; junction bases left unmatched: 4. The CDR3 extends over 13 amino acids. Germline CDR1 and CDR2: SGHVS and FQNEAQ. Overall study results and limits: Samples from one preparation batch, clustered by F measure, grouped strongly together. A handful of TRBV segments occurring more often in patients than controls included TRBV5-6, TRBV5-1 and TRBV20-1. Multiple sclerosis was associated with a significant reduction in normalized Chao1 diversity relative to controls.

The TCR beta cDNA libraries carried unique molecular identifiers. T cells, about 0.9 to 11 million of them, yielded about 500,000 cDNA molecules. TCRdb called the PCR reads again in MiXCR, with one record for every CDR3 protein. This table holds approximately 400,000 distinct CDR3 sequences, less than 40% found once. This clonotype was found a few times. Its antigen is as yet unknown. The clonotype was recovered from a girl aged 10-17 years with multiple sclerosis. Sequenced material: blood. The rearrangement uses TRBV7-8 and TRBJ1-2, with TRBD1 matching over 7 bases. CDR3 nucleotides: TGTGCCAGCAGCCGAGGGGGCGGCTATGGCTACACCTTC. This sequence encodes CASSRGGGYGYTF.